Below, one T cell receptor beta chain is given with its context. These data originate in a study of blood T cell repertoires in COVID-19. Study-level background: Sites across the United States, Italy and Spain contributed samples from acute and convalescent COVID-19. The analysed material was cDNA or gDNA that came from T cells, B-cell-depleted T cells, or PBMCs.

Per the authors' pipeline: Reference gene primer amplification gave nucleated cell count estimates. This table comes from immunoSEQ multiplex PCR, and its TCRdb copy is limited to in-frame clones, with some not included. Clone size and V and J calls were adopted from that table, with D and trimming inferred from the DNA. Of some 200,000 clones listed, 84% are singletons. The V gene end was trimmed by 6 bases and the J gene end by 4 bases; junction bases not matched to a gene: 9. Germline V lookup: CDR1 SGDLS, CDR2 YYNGEE. This CDR3 contains 15 residues. Source material: peripheral blood. The clonotype was recovered from a woman aged 55-69 years who had recovered from COVID-19. The chain links TRBV9 to TRBJ2-2, with 7 bases fitting TRBD2. In DNA form, the CDR3 reads TGTGCCAGCAACTTCGGCGGGGGTTCCACCGGGGAGCTGTTTTTT. Translation gives CASNFGGGSTGELFF.